This paragraph reports one T cell receptor beta chain. Clones were sequenced by immunoSEQ multiplex PCR, and TCRdb holds only the in-frame ones, with some missing. In the table there are roughly 48,000 clones, 75% to 95% of which are singletons. The data stem from a study of control samples from healthy donors and cancer patients. V trimming: 8 bases; J trimming: 2 bases; junction bases outside the gene matches: 11. Looked up from germline, CDR1 is SNHLY and CDR2 is FYNNEI. This CDR3 region has 16 residues. The TCR sequence derives from a woman aged 35 to 49 with head and neck cancer. The chain joins TRBV2 to TRBJ2-3; 9 bases line up with TRBD2. The sequenced sample consisted of PBMCs. The chain's CDR3 is CASRLLAGKNTDTQYF. The CDR3 nucleotides are TGTGCCAGCCGACTTCTAGCGGGGAAAAACACAGATACGCAGTATTTT.